In this sample, the clone carrying this TCR beta chain turned up a few times. The data are from a study of T-cell reconstitution after alpha-beta-depleted transplantation in children. After removal of 1 base from V and 5 bases from J, the junction contained 10 bases not matched to a gene. In germline, CDR1 is SGHVS, CDR2 FQNEAQ. This CDR3 comprises 18 residues. Unique molecular identifiers were incorporated into the prepared TCRbeta library. MiXCR was run by TCRdb on the PCR reads, yielding one entry per CDR3 protein. The sample lists 440,000 or so distinct CDR3 sequences; around 9.9% were seen once. Sequenced here: PBMCs from the stem cell graft donor, sampled from the stem cell graft. The chain has TRBV7-8 and TRBJ2-2; 10 bases are shared with TRBD2. The receptor was isolated from a human donor who donated a stem cell graft to a child with acute myeloid leukemia. This CDR3 reads CASSLGHLAGVLTGELFF. The CDR3 coding sequence is TGTGCCAGCAGCTTAGGCCACCTAGCGGGAGTATTAACCGGGGAGCTGTTTTTT.